The rows below give T cell receptor beta chains drawn from one sample of a study of T cell repertoires in cytomegalovirus infection. TCRdb reanalysed the reads using MiXCR and keeps one entry per CDR3 protein. The table has about a million distinct CDR3 sequences, roughly 31% seen once. These receptors have no known antigen. Sample: cultured CD8+ T cells from PBMCs, taken from culture after CMV antigen stimulation. These receptors were collected from a human donor in good health (CMV status not recorded). Some clones in this sample may be carry-over from other donors' samples. The CDR3 runs from the conserved cysteine through the conserved F or W. Fields, in order: clone size, D gene, J gene, V gene, CDR3 DNA, CDR3 protein. The D gene is left open where the match is weak. Rows may omit the clone size; those that give it use once, few, many or a size class.

size: -; D: TRBD1; J: TRBJ2-3; V: TRBV27; DNA: TGTGCCAGCAGTTTAACCCCTACAGGGGTTAGCACAGATACGCAGTATTTT; CDR3: CASSLTPTGVSTDTQYF
size: many; D: -; J: TRBJ1-1; V: TRBV7-8; DNA: TGTGCCAGCAGCTTAGTTGGTTTGTGGACAATGAACACTGAAGCTTTCTTT; CDR3: CASSLVGLWTMNTEAFF
size: few; D: -; J: TRBJ2-7; V: TRBV4-1; DNA: TGCGCCAGCAGCCAAGATGGTCCAACAGCGATCTACGAGCAGTACTTC; CDR3: CASSQDGPTAIYEQYF
size: many; D: -; J: TRBJ1-3; V: TRBV6-5; DNA: TGTGCCAGCAGTTACGGAGAGGGACTTGAGGGAAACACCATATATTTT; CDR3: CASSYGEGLEGNTIYF
size: many; D: -; J: TRBJ2-5; V: TRBV5-1; DNA: TGCGCCAGCAGCTTGGCCGCACCTACCCAAGAGACCCAGTACTTC; CDR3: CASSLAAPTQETQYF
size: few; D: -; J: TRBJ2-1; V: TRBV28; DNA: TGTGCCAGCAGACCACGCAACCGGGACAAATCCTACAATGAGCAGTTCTTC; CDR3: CASRPRNRDKSYNEQFF
size: few; D: -; J: TRBJ2-1; V: TRBV20-1; DNA: TGCAGTGCTACCCCGGAGGTGGTCTCCTACAATGAGCAGTTCTTC; CDR3: CSATPEVVSYNEQFF
size: many; D: -; J: TRBJ2-5; V: TRBV7-8; DNA: TGTGCCAGCCACAGGATACAAGAGACCCAGTACTTC; CDR3: CASHRIQETQYF
size: few; D: -; J: TRBJ1-1; V: TRBV11-2; DNA: TGTGCCAGCAGCTTAGATCAAATGCACACTGAAGCTTTCTTT; CDR3: CASSLDQMHTEAFF
size: -; D: TRBD1; J: TRBJ2-6; V: TRBV7-6; DNA: TGTGCCAACAGTTCGTTCGGACAGGGGGCCCAATTGATCTCTGGGGCCAACGTCCTGACTTTC; CDR3: CANSSFGQGAQLISGANVLTF
size: once; D: -; J: TRBJ2-3; V: TRBV24-1; DNA: TGTGCCACCAGTGATTTCGACTTCACAGATACGCAGTATTTT; CDR3: CATSDFDFTDTQYF
size: -; D: -; J: TRBJ1-4; V: TRBV6-1; DNA: TGTACCAGCAGTACCGGGACAACAAAGACTAATGAAAAACTGTTTTTT; CDR3: CTSSTGTTKTNEKLFF
size: -; D: TRBD1; J: TRBJ1-2; V: TRBV2; DNA: TGTGCGAACCTTTTAGGGACAGGGACTGGCTACACCTTC; CDR3: CANLLGTGTGYTF
size: -; D: TRBD2; J: TRBJ2-3; V: TRBV7-8; DNA: TGTGCCGGCAGCCCTCGCCGGCAGCGGGGTAGCACAGATACGCAGTATTTT; CDR3: CAGSPRRQRGSTDTQYF
size: -; D: TRBD1; J: TRBJ1-2; V: TRBV19; DNA: TGTGCCAGTAGTAGGGGTACAGGGGCTAACTATGGCTACACCTTC; CDR3: CASSRGTGANYGYTF
size: -; D: -; J: TRBJ2-5; V: TRBV7-4; DNA: TGTGCCAGCAGCTCCCTTCGGACAGTCCAAGAGACCCAGTACTTC; CDR3: CASSSLRTVQETQYF
size: -; D: -; J: TRBJ2-2; V: TRBV19; DNA: TGTGCCACCTCTAGAGGAACGAACACCGGGGAGCTGTTTTTT; CDR3: CATSRGTNTGELFF
size: -; D: -; J: TRBJ2-7; V: TRBV6-6; DNA: TGTGCCAGCAGTTACCCGGGGGCAGAGCCCTACGAGCAGTACTTC; CDR3: CASSYPGAEPYEQYF
size: few; D: TRBD2; J: TRBJ2-1; V: TRBV11-2; DNA: TGTGCCAGCAGCTTACGGACTAGCGCTACGAGCTCCTACAATGAGCAGTTCTTC; CDR3: CASSLRTSATSSYNEQFF
size: few; D: -; J: TRBJ2-1; V: TRBV4-1; DNA: TGCGCCAGCAGCCCTGGGGATCCTCACAATGAGCAGTTCTTC; CDR3: CASSPGDPHNEQFF
size: many; D: -; J: TRBJ1-5; V: TRBV6-1; DNA: TGTGCCAGCAGTGAAATACAGGTTATCAAACAGCCCCAGCATTTT; CDR3: CASSEIQVIKQPQHF
size: -; D: -; J: TRBJ2-2; V: TRBV6-5; DNA: TGTGCCAGCAGTTACTCAGGGGGGGTAGTACCGACCGGGGAGCTGTTTTTT; CDR3: CASSYSGGVVPTGELFF